This T cell receptor beta chain was captured in a study of T cell responses to AZD1222 COVID-19 vaccine. Findings and caveats of the study: White British donors predominated, females outnumbered males, and clonal diversity was possibly underestimated. It was only a handful of AZD1222 recipients who were seropositive at baseline. Spike-specific TCR repertoires showed rising breadth and depth after two AZD1222 doses.

This clone appeared once. Its specificity is not known. The assay was immunoSEQ multiplex PCR, and TCRdb's table has in-frame clones only and misses some. The sample consists of about 190,000 clones, approximately 91% of them appearing once. Looked up from germline, CDR1 is SGHNT and CDR2 is YYREEE (reference sequence). The CDR3 length is 15 residues. Trimming stripped 0 bases from V and 0 bases from J, with 6 bases between. This chain uses TRBV5-4 with TRBJ2-2; no definite D call. The sequencing used peripheral blood, collected on day 0 of AZD1222 vaccination. The sequence was obtained from an adult in good health. Here the CDR3 reads CASSLGRANTGELFF. The CDR3 region has the DNA TGTGCCAGCAGCTTGGGACGGGCGAACACCGGGGAGCTGTTTTTT. Together with reference TRBV5-4 and TRBJ2-2, the CDR3 gives the full variable domain: ETGVTQSPTHLIKTRGQQVTLRCSSQSGHNTVSWYQQALGQGPQFIFQYYREEENGRGNFPPRFSGLQFPNYSSELNVNALELDDSALYLCASSLGRANTGELFFGEGSRLTVL.